What follows are 2 T cell receptor beta chains derived from one specimen sequenced in a study of CD8 T cells in Susac syndrome. Random hexamers served to reverse transcribe roughly 0.45 to 1 ug RNA. TCRdb analysed the immunoSEQ multiplex PCR reads with MiXCR anew, one entry per CDR3 protein. The table shows 120,000 or so distinct CDR3 sequences, with just under 95% occurring only once. The specimen sequenced was CD4+ T cells from PBMCs. These receptors were obtained from a human donor with multiple sclerosis.

The CDR3, as DNA: TGTGCCAGCTCACCACCGGGACAGGGTACTTCACCCCTCCACTTT. Its protein product is CASSPPGQGTSPLHF. The gene calls are TRBV18 and TRBJ1-6; 9 bases match TRBD1. The germline CDR1 and CDR2 sequences are KGHSH and LQKENI. This CDR3 has 15 amino acids. Trimming took 0 bases from V and 9 from J; bases not matched to a gene: 3.

This chain uses TRBV20-1 with TRBJ2-7; the D gene is possibly TRBD2 (6 bases). The germline V and J ends were trimmed by 2 bases and 3 bases, with 17 bases remaining between them. The CDR3 totals 15 residues. Germline CDR1 reads DFQATT; CDR2 reads SNEGSKA (reference sequence). The DNA of the CDR3 is TGCAGTGCTAGACTCTCTGGGATTAGCGGCTACGAGCAGTACTTC. Amino acids: CSARLSGISGYEQYF.